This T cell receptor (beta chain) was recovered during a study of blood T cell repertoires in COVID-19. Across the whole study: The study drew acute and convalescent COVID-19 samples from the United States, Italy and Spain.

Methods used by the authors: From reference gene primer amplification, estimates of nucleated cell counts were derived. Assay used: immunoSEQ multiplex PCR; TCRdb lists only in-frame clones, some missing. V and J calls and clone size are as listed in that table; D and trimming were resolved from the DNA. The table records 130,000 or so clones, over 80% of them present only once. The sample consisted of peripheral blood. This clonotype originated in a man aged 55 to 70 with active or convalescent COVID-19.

CDR3 nucleotides: TGTGCCAGCAGCTTTGGACAGTCTAGTGAGCAGTTCTTC. Translating it yields CASSFGQSSEQFF. The V and J genes are TRBV7-9 and TRBJ2-1, with TRBD1 as a possible D gene (6 bases). With 3 bases removed from V and 9 bases from J, the gap between germline ends came to 12 bases. Per germline, CDR1 SEHNR and CDR2 FQNEAQ (reference sequence). The CDR3 runs to 13 residues.